The 27 T cell receptor beta chains in this list originate from one sample, sequenced in a study of radiotherapy plus CTLA-4 blockade in lung cancer. Measured with immunoSEQ multiplex PCR; TCRdb has only the in-frame clones, and not every one. Counted here are roughly 88,000 clones, about 83% occurring once; the ten biggest clones make up roughly 0.84%. The sample here was peripheral blood, taken from a patient treated with radiotherapy plus ipilimumab. Receptors were obtained from a human donor with non-small cell lung cancer who had stable disease on radiotherapy plus ipilimumab.

This chain uses TRBV5-4 with TRBJ1-4; TRBD1 matches 9 bases. V shed 0 bases, J shed 8 bases, and the junction held 5 bases outside the gene matches. This CDR3 has 15 residues. CDR1 is SGHNT and CDR2 is YYREEE in the germline V gene (reference sequence). Here the CDR3 DNA reads TGTGCCAGCAGCTTGGGAGGGACAGGGAGGGAAAAACTGTTTTTT. This translates into CASSLGGTGREKLFF.

This chain links TRBV28 with TRBJ2-2, with D possibly being TRBD1 (6 bases). The CDR3 extends over 14 amino acids. Trimming left V 6 bases short and J 5 bases short, with 13 bases between. Germline CDR1 MDHEN, CDR2 SYDVKM. The CDR3 coding sequence is TGTGCCAGCAGATGGACAGTGACTACCGGGGAGCTGTTTTTT. This sequence encodes CASRWTVTTGELFF. Using reference TRBV28 and TRBJ2-2 for the parts outside the CDR3, the full variable domain is DVKVTQSSRYLVKRTGEKVFLECVQDMDHENMFWYRQDPGLGLRLIYFSYDVKMKEKGDIPEGYSVSREKKERFSLILESASTNQTSMYLCASRWTVTTGELFFGEGSRLTVL.

The chain joins TRBV5-1 to TRBJ1-1, with D uncertain. The CDR3 is 13 amino acids. Germline V lookup: CDR1 SGHRS, CDR2 YFSETQ. The germline V and J ends were trimmed by 1 base and 0 bases, with 4 bases remaining between them. For the CDR3, the DNA is TGCGCCAGCAGCTTGATCATGAACACTGAAGCTTTCTTT. The encoded protein is CASSLIMNTEAFF.

A few counts support this clone. The genes are TRBV5-1 and TRBJ1-3; 7 positions match TRBD1. The CDR3 is 16 residues long. J was trimmed by 0 bases and V by 4 bases; bases with no gene match: 7. Looked up from germline, CDR1 is SGHRS and CDR2 is YFSETQ. CDR3 protein: CASSLSRQGSGNTIYF. The CDR3 bases are TGCGCCAGCAGCCTGAGTAGACAGGGCTCTGGAAACACCATATATTTT.

The chain's CDR3 is CASSSIAGTGASPLHF. The DNA for the CDR3 is TGTGCCAGCAGCTCAATCGCTGGGACAGGGGCCTCACCCCTCCACTTT. The chain uses TRBV7-2 and TRBJ1-6; TRBD1 matches 10 bases. This CDR3 is built from 16 residues. CDR1 is SGHTA, CDR2 FQGNSA, per germline. V lost 4 bases and J lost 10; bases outside the gene matches: 10.

The chain combines TRBV19 with TRBJ2-6; a weak D match, TRBD1 (5 bases). Trimming removed 10 bases at V and 4 bases at J, with 29 bases between. The CDR3 contains 19 residues. The germline V gene has CDR1 LNHDA and CDR2 SQIVND (reference sequence). In nucleotides, the CDR3 is TGTGCCACTGCGGTCCTGGGTCCAGGACACCAGACGGGGGCCAACGTCCTGACTTTC. Encoded protein: CATAVLGPGHQTGANVLTF.

The genes are TRBV7-9 and TRBJ2-7; TRBD1 matches at 9 bases. The V gene end was trimmed by 5 bases and the J gene end by 4 bases; junction bases not matched to a gene: 9. This CDR3 is built from 15 residues. CDR1 is SEHNR, CDR2 FQNEAQ, per germline (reference sequence). The CDR3 region has the DNA TGTGCCAGCAGCCACGGGACAGGGATTGGTTACGAGCAGTACTTC. Amino acid sequence: CASSHGTGIGYEQYF.

This sequence joins TRBV28 and TRBJ1-1, with D possibly matching TRBD1 (5 bases). The CDR3 runs to 15 residues. CDR1 is MDHEN and CDR2 is SYDVKM in the germline V gene. Trimming shortened V by 3 bases and J by 0 bases, and 11 bases separated the two germline ends. DNA of the CDR3: TGTGCCAGCAGTTTGGCAGGGTCCATGAACACTGAAGCTTTCTTT. Amino acids: CASSLAGSMNTEAFF.

On this clone: At the DNA level, this CDR3 is encoded by other sequences in the same sample as well. The chain employs TRBV28 and TRBJ1-4, with unresolved D. The V and J ends lost 1 base and 3 bases respectively, with 9 bases between them. In germline, CDR1 is MDHEN, CDR2 SYDVKM. The CDR3 length is 15 residues. The CDR3 loop reads CASSLSLGSNEKLFF. DNA of the CDR3: TGTGCCAGCAGTTTATCTCTGGGCTCTAATGAAAAACTGTTTTTT.

In this sample, this clone turned up a few times. This sequence joins TRBV14 and TRBJ1-2, with no clear D. Trimming removed 1 base from V and 0 bases from J, with 9 bases in between. The CDR3 has 15 residues. CDR1 is SGHDN, CDR2 FVKESK, per germline. This CDR3 reads CASSQVSAPNYGYTF. The CDR3 bases are TGTGCCAGCAGCCAAGTTTCGGCCCCTAACTATGGCTACACCTTC.

The gene calls are TRBV7-2 and TRBJ2-7; possible D gene TRBD2, 6 bases. Germline CDR1 SGHTA, CDR2 FQGNSA. This CDR3 is 15 amino acids long. V lost 5 bases and J 2 bases, leaving 16 bases between the germline ends. CDR3 loop: CASSRRRDWTYEQYF. As DNA, the CDR3 is TGTGCCAGCAGCCGTCGCCGGGACTGGACCTACGAGCAGTACTTC.

The genes are TRBV27 and TRBJ2-1; 12 bases agree with TRBD2. Germline CDR1 is MNHEY and CDR2 is SMNVEV (reference sequence). The CDR3 is 15 amino acids. The J segment lost 5 bases and the V segment lost 7 bases, leaving 6 bases of the junction unmatched. The CDR3 reads CASTLLAGGHNEQFF. The CDR3 DNA sequence: TGTGCCAGCACCCTCCTAGCGGGAGGGCACAATGAGCAGTTCTTC.

The chain combines TRBV28 with TRBJ2-7; 9 nucleotides agree with TRBD1. The CDR3 covers 15 residues. J gave up 7 bases and V 6 bases, and 13 bases lay outside the gene matches. From germline, CDR1 is MDHEN and CDR2 SYDVKM. The DNA for the CDR3 is TGTGCCAGCAGGGACCTCCGGGACAGGGACTCGGAGCAGTACTTC. Amino acid sequence: CASRDLRDRDSEQYF.

The V call is TRBV6-6, the J call TRBJ2-7; unclear D gene. Per the germline V gene, CDR1 is MNHNY and CDR2 is SVGAGI (reference sequence). V was shortened by 2 bases and J by 0 bases, with 11 bases between the two germline ends. The CDR3 covers 15 residues. The DNA of the CDR3 is TGTGCCAGCAGTTACCAACAATCCAGCTCCTACGAGCAGTACTTC. Its translation is CASSYQQSSSYEQYF.

This chain uses TRBV28 with TRBJ2-1, with TRBD2 matching over 10 bases. Trimming cost V 6 bases and J 3 bases; bases outside gene matches: 5. The CDR3 has 15 residues. Germline lookup yields CDR1 MDHEN and CDR2 SYDVKM. CDR3 bases: TGTGCCAGCAGAACTAGCGGGATAGGCTACAATGAGCAGTTCTTC. It is translated as CASRTSGIGYNEQFF.

Written as DNA, the CDR3 is TGCGCCAGCAGCCGGGGCCCAGGGCAGCCCCAGCATTTT. Its translation is CASSRGPGQPQHF. The chain employs TRBV5-1 and TRBJ1-5; TRBD1 is a possible D gene (5 bases). Germline CDR1 SGHRS, CDR2 YFSETQ. Deletions cut 4 bases from V and 7 bases from J, with 12 bases between. This CDR3 has 13 amino acids. The full variable domain, with the rest looked up from reference TRBV5-1 and TRBJ1-5, is KAGVTQTPRYLIKTRGQQVTLSCSPISGHRSVSWYQQTPGQGLQFLFEYFSETQRNKGNFPGRFSGRQFSNSRSEMNVSTLELGDSALYLCASSRGPGQPQHFGDGTRLSIL.

This clone has just one count. The chain joins TRBV27 to TRBJ1-1; possible D gene TRBD1, 6 bases. In germline, CDR1 is MNHEY, CDR2 SMNVEV (reference sequence). Trimming cost V 7 bases and J 0 bases, with 15 bases left between them. This CDR3 comprises 15 residues. CDR3 coding DNA: TGTGCCAGCAAACCGGACAGATTGATGAACACTGAAGCTTTCTTT. This translates into CASKPDRLMNTEAFF.

The genes are TRBV5-6 and TRBJ2-5; 9 bases are shared with TRBD2. The V gene end was trimmed by 0 bases and the J gene end by 6 bases; junction bases not matched to a gene: 6. CDR3 length: 15 amino acids. Germline V gene sequence: CDR1 SGHDT, CDR2 YYEEEE. The CDR3 DNA is TGTGCCAGCAGCTTGGGCCTAGCGGGAAAGAAGACCCAGTACTTC. Encoded protein: CASSLGLAGKKTQYF.

The V gene is TRBV7-9, the J gene TRBJ1-6; D remains unclear. Germline V gene sequence: CDR1 SEHNR, CDR2 FQNEAQ (reference sequence). The CDR3 extends over 17 amino acids. Between the trimmed V and J ends, which lost 0 bases and 1 base, there was a span of 10 bases. The CDR3 sequence is CASSLATGSSYNSPLHF. The DNA of the CDR3 is TGTGCCAGCAGCTTAGCAACGGGCAGTTCCTATAATTCACCCCTCCACTTT.

The genes are TRBV6-1 and TRBJ1-5; a weak D match, TRBD1 (6 bases). CDR1 and CDR2 (germline): MNHNS, SASEGT. V was pared by 6 bases and J by 4 bases, with 13 bases between. The CDR3 runs to 14 residues. The DNA of the CDR3 is TGTGCCAGCAGAAATACAGGGAATAATCAGCCCCAGCATTTT. Translated, it gives CASRNTGNNQPQHF.

This clone came up a few times. The chain couples TRBV10-1 to TRBJ2-3, with D perhaps being TRBD1 or TRBD2 (5 bases each). There are 16 residues in the CDR3. Trimming shortened V by 5 bases and J by 2 bases, and 17 bases separated the two germline ends. CDR1 WNHNN and CDR2 SYGVQD come from the germline V gene (reference sequence). CDR3 bases: TGCGCCAGCAGTTCGTACCGGGACGCCTACACAGATACGCAGTATTTT. This encodes CASSSYRDAYTDTQYF.

This clone was observed a few times. The gene calls are TRBV11-2 and TRBJ2-3; D unresolved. Trimming cost V 1 base and J 8 bases, with 7 bases left between them. This CDR3 has 12 amino acids. Germline CDR1 is SGHAT and CDR2 is FQNNGV. DNA of the CDR3: TGTGCCAGCAGCTTAGTAGGCCTTACGCAGTATTTT. It translates to CASSLVGLTQYF.

CDR3 nucleotide sequence: TGTGCCAGCAGTTATGACAGGGTCATCAATGAGCAGTTCTTC. Residues: CASSYDRVINEQFF. The V call is TRBV6-5, the J call TRBJ2-1; 7 positions agree with TRBD1. CDR3 size: 14 residues. CDR1 MNHEY and CDR2 SVGAGI come from the germline V gene. V trimming: 3 bases; J trimming: 6 bases; junction bases outside the gene matches: 5.

The V gene is TRBV7-6, the J gene TRBJ2-5; 9 nucleotides line up with TRBD2. The V segment lost 0 bases and the J segment 5 bases; nucleotides outside the gene matches: 1. This CDR3 is 14 amino acids long. Per germline, CDR1 SGHVS and CDR2 FNYEAQ. The CDR3 here is CASSLATSGETQYF. The DNA of the CDR3 is TGTGCCAGCAGCTTAGCTACTAGCGGGGAGACCCAGTACTTC.

The chain links TRBV7-9 to TRBJ1-4; a weak D match, TRBD1 (6 bases). CDR1 SEHNR and CDR2 FQNEAQ come from the germline V gene (reference sequence). CDR3 length: 14 residues. The V gene lost 1 base and the J gene lost 6 bases, with 9 bases spanning the gap. The CDR3 DNA follows: TGTGCCAGCAGCTTAGAGGGACAACATGAAAAACTGTTTTTT. It codes for CASSLEGQHEKLFF.

The chain couples TRBV4-1 to TRBJ2-1; TRBD2 matches at 8 bases. Germline CDR1 is MGHRA and CDR2 is YSYEKL. This CDR3 contains 14 residues. The J segment lost 7 bases and the V segment lost 4 bases, leaving 6 bases of the junction unmatched. The CDR3 reads CASSLGGAGNEQFF. CDR3 sequence (DNA): TGCGCCAGCAGCCTCGGGGGGGCTGGGAATGAGCAGTTCTTC.

This clone was recorded a few times. This chain connects TRBV19 to TRBJ1-5; 7 bases are a match to TRBD1. This CDR3 contains 17 residues. Trimming cost V 3 bases and J 7 bases; bases outside gene matches: 15. CDR1 and CDR2 (germline): LNHDA, SQIVND (reference sequence). This chain's CDR3 is CASSMPPLTGFGQPQHF. The CDR3 DNA reads TGTGCCAGTAGTATGCCACCCTTGACAGGGTTCGGACAGCCCCAGCATTTT.